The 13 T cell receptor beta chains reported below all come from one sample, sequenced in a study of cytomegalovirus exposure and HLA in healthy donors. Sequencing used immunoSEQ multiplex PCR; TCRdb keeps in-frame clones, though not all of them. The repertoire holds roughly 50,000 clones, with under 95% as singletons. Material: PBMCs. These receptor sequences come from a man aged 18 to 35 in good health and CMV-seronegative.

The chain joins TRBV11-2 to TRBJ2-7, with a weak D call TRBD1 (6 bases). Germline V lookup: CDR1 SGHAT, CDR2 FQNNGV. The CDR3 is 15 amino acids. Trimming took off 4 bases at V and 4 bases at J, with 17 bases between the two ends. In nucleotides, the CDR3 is TGTGCCAGCAGCTCGTCGTTTGGGACAACGTACGAGCAGTACTTC. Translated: CASSSSFGTTYEQYF.

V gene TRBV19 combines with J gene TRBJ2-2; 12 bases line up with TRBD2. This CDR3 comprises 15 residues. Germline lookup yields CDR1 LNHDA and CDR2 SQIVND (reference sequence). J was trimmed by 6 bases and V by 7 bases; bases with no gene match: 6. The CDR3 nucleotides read TGTGCCAGTACCTTGACTAGCGGGAGTTCCGGGGAGCTGTTTTTT. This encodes CASTLTSGSSGELFF.

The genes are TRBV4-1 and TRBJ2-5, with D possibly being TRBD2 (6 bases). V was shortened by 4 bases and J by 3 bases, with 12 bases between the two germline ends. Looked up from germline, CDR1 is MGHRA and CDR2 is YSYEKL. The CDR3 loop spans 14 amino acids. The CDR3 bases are TGCGCCAGCAGCCTCCGGGACTTTGAAGAGACCCAGTACTTC. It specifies CASSLRDFEETQYF.

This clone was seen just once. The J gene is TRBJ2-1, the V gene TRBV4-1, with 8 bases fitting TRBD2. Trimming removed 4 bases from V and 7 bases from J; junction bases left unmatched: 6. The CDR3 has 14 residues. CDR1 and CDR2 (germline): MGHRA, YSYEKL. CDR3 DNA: TGCGCCAGCAGCCCCCTCGGCGGGGGGAATGAGCAGTTCTTC. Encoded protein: CASSPLGGGNEQFF.

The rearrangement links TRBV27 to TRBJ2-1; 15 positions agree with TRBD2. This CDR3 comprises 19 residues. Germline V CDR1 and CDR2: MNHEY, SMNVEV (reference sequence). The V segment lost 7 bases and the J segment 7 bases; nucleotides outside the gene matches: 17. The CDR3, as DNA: TGTGCCAGCATCTCGAGGTGGGGGGGACTAGCGGGAGGTGGAAATGAGCAGTTCTTC. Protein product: CASISRWGGLAGGGNEQFF.

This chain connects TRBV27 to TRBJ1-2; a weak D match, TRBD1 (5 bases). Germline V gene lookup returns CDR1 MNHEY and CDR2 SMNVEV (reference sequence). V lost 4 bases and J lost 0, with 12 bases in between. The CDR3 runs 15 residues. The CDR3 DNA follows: TGTGCCAGCAGTTCCCGACAGACCCCTAACTATGGCTACACCTTC. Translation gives CASSSRQTPNYGYTF.

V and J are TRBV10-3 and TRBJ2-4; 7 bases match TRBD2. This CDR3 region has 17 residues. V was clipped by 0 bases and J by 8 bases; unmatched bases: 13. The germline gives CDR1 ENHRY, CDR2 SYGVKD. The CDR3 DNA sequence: TGTGCCATCAGTGAGTCGTTTTTAGCGGGTACTGGGGACATTCAGTACTTC. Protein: CAISESFLAGTGDIQYF.

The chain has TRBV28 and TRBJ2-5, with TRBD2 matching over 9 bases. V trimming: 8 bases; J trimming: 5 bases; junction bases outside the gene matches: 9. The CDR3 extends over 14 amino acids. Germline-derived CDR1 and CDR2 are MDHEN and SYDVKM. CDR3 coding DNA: TGTGCCAGCCAAGGAGCGGGAGGTGGTGAGACCCAGTACTTC. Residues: CASQGAGGGETQYF.

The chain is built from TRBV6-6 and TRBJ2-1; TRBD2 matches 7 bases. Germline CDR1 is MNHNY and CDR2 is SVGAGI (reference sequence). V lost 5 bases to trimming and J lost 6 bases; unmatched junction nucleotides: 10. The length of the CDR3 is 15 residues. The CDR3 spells CASSLTGTNLNEQFF. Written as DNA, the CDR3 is TGTGCCAGCAGTCTTACCGGGACTAACCTCAATGAGCAGTTCTTC.

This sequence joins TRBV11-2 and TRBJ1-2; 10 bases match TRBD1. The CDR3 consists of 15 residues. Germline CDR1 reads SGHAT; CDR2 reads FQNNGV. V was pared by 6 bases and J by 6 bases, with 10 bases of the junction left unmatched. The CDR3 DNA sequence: TGTGCCAGCAGTACTACCGGGACAGGGGACCATGGCTACACCTTC. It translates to CASSTTGTGDHGYTF.

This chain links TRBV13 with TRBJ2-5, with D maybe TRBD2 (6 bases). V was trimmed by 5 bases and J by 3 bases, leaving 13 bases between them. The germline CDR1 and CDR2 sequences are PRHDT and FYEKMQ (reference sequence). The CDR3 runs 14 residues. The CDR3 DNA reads TGTGCCAGCAGCCTCGGGAGAGGGGAAGAGACCCAGTACTTC. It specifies CASSLGRGEETQYF. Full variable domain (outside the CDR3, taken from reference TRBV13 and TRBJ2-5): AAGVIQSPRHLIKEKRETATLKCYPIPRHDTVYWYQQGPGQDPQFLISFYEKMQSDKGSIPDRFSAQQFSDYHSELNMSSLELGDSALYFCASSLGRGEETQYFGPGTRLLVL.

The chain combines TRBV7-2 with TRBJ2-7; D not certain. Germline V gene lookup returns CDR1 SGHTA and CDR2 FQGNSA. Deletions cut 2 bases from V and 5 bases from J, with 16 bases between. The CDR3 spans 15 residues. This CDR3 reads CASSLMAGYTDEQYF. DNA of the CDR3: TGTGCCAGCAGCTTAATGGCAGGTTACACTGACGAGCAGTACTTC.

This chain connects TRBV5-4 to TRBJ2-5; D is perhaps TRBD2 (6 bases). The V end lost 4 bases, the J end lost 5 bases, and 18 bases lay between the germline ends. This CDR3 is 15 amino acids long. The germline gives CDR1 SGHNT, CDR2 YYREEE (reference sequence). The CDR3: CASSRVDSGDETQYF. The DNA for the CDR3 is TGTGCCAGCAGCCGGGTCGATTCGGGAGATGAGACCCAGTACTTC.